The 22 T cell receptor beta chains below come from one sample, sequenced in a study of OX40 agonist ivuxolimab in advanced cancers. Profiling relied on immunoSEQ multiplex PCR, and the TCRdb table lists in-frame clones only, not all of them. The sample has about 84,000 clones; 84% are singletons. Specimen: CD4+ or CD8+ T cells sorted from blood, collected in a trial of the OX40 agonist ivuxolimab. The receptors come from an adult with an advanced solid tumor such as melanoma, head and neck, liver or kidney cancer.

This CDR3 is CASSLAGAPNTGELFF. CDR3 bases: TGTGCCAGCAGCTTAGCTGGGGCCCCGAACACCGGGGAGCTGTTTTTT. The chain carries TRBV11-3 and TRBJ2-2; possibly TRBD1 for D (5 bases). The length of the CDR3 is 16 residues. Trimming took off 1 base at V and 0 bases at J, with 9 bases between the two ends. Germline CDR1 and CDR2: SGHNT and YENEEA.

In this sample, this clone turned up a few times. The chain couples TRBV4-3 to TRBJ2-7; D is ambiguous. The CDR3 length is 14 residues. Trimming removed 0 bases at V and 1 base at J, with 7 bases between. CDR1 is LGHNA, CDR2 YSLEER, per germline. The CDR3 bases are TGCGCCAGCAGCCAAGATAAGGAGTCCTACGAGCAGTACTTC. Translated: CASSQDKESYEQYF.

V gene TRBV9 combines with J gene TRBJ2-3; D gene unclear. Germline V gives CDR1 SGDLS, CDR2 YYNGEE. This CDR3 is 13 amino acids long. V gave up 2 bases and J gave up 3 bases, with 7 bases separating them. The CDR3 sequence: CASSVEMTDTQYF. CDR3 in DNA: TGTGCCAGCAGCGTGGAGATGACAGATACGCAGTATTTT.

The chain links TRBV6-6 to TRBJ2-3; TRBD1 might be the D (5 bases). The CDR3 totals 13 residues. V was shortened by 5 bases and J by 3 bases, with 9 bases between the two germline ends. Germline V gene data show CDR1 as MNHNY and CDR2 as SVGAGI (reference sequence). The CDR3 here is CASSRRQTDTQYF. CDR3 nucleotide sequence: TGTGCCAGCAGTCGGCGACAGACAGATACGCAGTATTTT.

The chain uses TRBV19 and TRBJ2-2; TRBD2 is a possible D gene (6 bases). V dropped 10 bases and J dropped 6 bases, with 12 bases sitting between them. CDR1 LNHDA and CDR2 SQIVND come from the germline V gene (reference sequence). The CDR3 length is 12 residues. This CDR3 reads CATNGGPGELFF. In DNA, the CDR3 is TGTGCCACTAACGGGGGTCCCGGGGAGCTGTTTTTT. Full variable domain (remainder filled in from reference TRBV19 and TRBJ2-2): DGGITQSPKYLFRKEGQNVTLSCEQNLNHDAMYWYRQDPGQGLRLIYYSQIVNDFQKGDIAEGYSVSREKKESFPLTVTSAQKNPTAFYLCATNGGPGELFFGEGSRLTVL.

The chain has TRBV9 and TRBJ1-1, with D possibly being TRBD1 (5 bases). This CDR3 contains 15 residues. From germline, CDR1 is SGDLS and CDR2 YYNGEE. Trimming pared 2 bases from V and 2 bases from J, leaving 13 bases between. CDR3 sequence (DNA): TGTGCCAGCAGCGTCGGGACCGAACCTAACACTGAAGCTTTCTTT. It specifies CASSVGTEPNTEAFF.

This rearrangement joins TRBV5-1 to TRBJ1-2; the D is unclear. In germline, CDR1 is SGHRS, CDR2 YFSETQ. CDR3 length: 15 amino acids. V dropped 4 bases and J dropped 2 bases, with 15 bases sitting between them. The DNA for the CDR3 is TGCGCCAGCAGCCTGGGAGGCTTGGGGAACTATGGCTACACCTTC. Translating it yields CASSLGGLGNYGYTF.

The chain joins TRBV19 to TRBJ2-3, with 9 positions matching TRBD1. CDR1 is LNHDA, CDR2 SQIVND, per germline (reference sequence). V shed 4 bases, J shed 0 bases, and the junction held 8 bases outside the gene matches. The CDR3 spans 17 residues. CDR3 in DNA: TGTGCCAGTAGTACGGCTACAGGGGGCAGTAGCACAGATACGCAGTATTTT. This sequence encodes CASSTATGGSSTDTQYF. The full variable domain, rest sourced from reference TRBV19 and TRBJ2-3, is DGGITQSPKYLFRKEGQNVTLSCEQNLNHDAMYWYRQDPGQGLRLIYYSQIVNDFQKGDIAEGYSVSREKKESFPLTVTSAQKNPTAFYLCASSTATGGSSTDTQYFGPGTRLTVL.

The V and J genes are TRBV19 and TRBJ1-1; the match to TRBD1 covers 7 bases. Trimming at V came to 6 bases and at J to 3 bases, leaving 4 bases not matched to a gene. CDR3 length: 13 residues. Germline V gene data show CDR1 as LNHDA and CDR2 as SQIVND (reference sequence). The CDR3, as DNA: TGTGCCAGTAGCAATACAGGGGACACTGAAGCTTTCTTT. Its translation: CASSNTGDTEAFF.

V and J are TRBV7-2 and TRBJ1-3; D remains ambiguous. V was clipped by 5 bases and J by 8 bases, with 16 bases between them. CDR1 and CDR2 from the germline V gene are SGHTA and FQGNSA. CDR3 length equals 14 residues. For the CDR3, the DNA is TGTGCCAGCAGCCGACTGTACCATAGGGACACCATATATTTT. Translated: CASSRLYHRDTIYF.

The V gene is TRBV11-3, the J gene TRBJ1-1; the D is unclear. The V end was cut by 3 bases, the J end by 8 bases, with 10 bases between. The CDR3 runs to 12 residues. Germline loops: CDR1 SGHNT, CDR2 YENEEA. The CDR3 region is CASSFGQTEAFF. The CDR3 nucleotides are TGTGCCAGCAGCTTCGGGCAGACAGAAGCTTTCTTT.

This chain uses TRBV7-2 with TRBJ1-2; TRBD1 is a possible D gene (6 bases). Germline V CDR1 and CDR2: SGHTA, FQGNSA. The CDR3 sequence is 16 residues long. The V end lost 4 bases, the J end lost 2 bases, and 17 bases lay between the germline ends. In DNA form, the CDR3 reads TGTGCCAGCAGCTCCGCATCCGGGACAACCAACTATGGCTACACCTTC. It is translated as CASSSASGTTNYGYTF.

The V call is TRBV18, the J call TRBJ1-3; TRBD1 agrees at 7 bases. The CDR3 loop spans 16 amino acids. Per germline, CDR1 KGHSH and CDR2 LQKENI. The V and J ends lost 4 bases and 2 bases, in that order; junction bases with no gene match: 8. The CDR3 region has the DNA TGTGCCAGCTCACGTACCCCCGGGACAGCTGGAAACACCATATATTTT. This gives the protein CASSRTPGTAGNTIYF.

The CDR3 spells CASMDWVTDTQYF. CDR3 nucleotides: TGTGCCAGCATGGACTGGGTCACAGATACGCAGTATTTT. The V call is TRBV2, the J call TRBJ2-3, with a tentative D call TRBD2 (5 bases). The CDR3 is made up of 13 amino acids. Trimming stripped 7 bases from V and 2 bases from J, with 10 bases between. The germline V gene encodes CDR1 SNHLY and CDR2 FYNNEI.

This sequence joins TRBV7-2 and TRBJ2-7, with 7 positions matching TRBD2. From germline, CDR1 is SGHTA and CDR2 FQGNSA. This CDR3 is 15 amino acids long. V was pared by 4 bases and J by 0 bases, with 6 bases of the junction left unmatched. The CDR3, as DNA: TGTGCCAGCAGCTCAAACGCGGGGGACTCCTACGAGCAGTACTTC. Translation gives CASSSNAGDSYEQYF.

The V gene is TRBV10-1, the J gene TRBJ1-1, with a possible D match to TRBD1 (5 bases). V was pared by 5 bases and J by 6 bases, with 13 bases between. The length of the CDR3 is 13 residues. The germline gives CDR1 WNHNN, CDR2 SYGVQD (reference sequence). As DNA, the CDR3 is TGCGCCAGCAGTCCGGGACTCAGGGCTGAAGCTTTCTTT. Translating it yields CASSPGLRAEAFF.

The genes are TRBV7-9 and TRBJ1-4; 9 nucleotides line up with TRBD1. Unmatched junction bases numbered 4, after V lost 5 bases and J lost 6 bases. This CDR3 spans 14 amino acids. The V gene's germline CDR1 is SEHNR and CDR2 FQNEAQ (reference sequence). Here the CDR3 reads CASSVGQGYEKLFF. The CDR3, as DNA: TGTGCCAGCAGCGTGGGACAGGGATATGAAAAACTGTTTTTT.

The gene calls are TRBV27 and TRBJ1-2; D uncertain. The CDR3 has 13 residues. Trimming shortened V by 2 bases and J by 7 bases, and 11 bases separated the two germline ends. Germline assignment: CDR1 MNHEY and CDR2 SMNVEV (reference sequence). CDR3 sequence: CASSLRWEGGYTF. The CDR3 nucleotides read TGTGCCAGCAGTTTAAGGTGGGAGGGTGGCTACACCTTC.

The genes are TRBV6-5 and TRBJ2-7; 7 bases map to TRBD1. This CDR3 contains 12 residues. CDR1 and CDR2 (germline): MNHEY, SVGAGI. The J segment lost 3 bases and the V segment lost 5 bases, leaving 1 base of the junction unmatched. Here the CDR3 reads CASSRQGYEQYF. The CDR3 DNA is TGTGCCAGCAGTCGACAGGGCTACGAGCAGTACTTC.

The chain is built from TRBV27 and TRBJ2-3; 7 bases are shared with TRBD1. The germline CDR1 and CDR2 sequences are MNHEY and SMNVEV (reference sequence). CDR3 length: 19 amino acids. The V segment lost 6 bases and the J segment 3 bases; nucleotides outside the gene matches: 21. The chain's CDR3 is CASSRWGSLEGAETDTQYF. DNA of the CDR3: TGTGCCAGCAGCCGATGGGGAAGTCTTGAGGGGGCGGAAACAGATACGCAGTATTTT.

The V gene is TRBV7-6, the J gene TRBJ1-2; D unresolved. Germline V gene data show CDR1 as SGHVS and CDR2 as FNYEAQ. The CDR3 totals 12 residues. Trimming shortened V by 1 base and J by 6 bases, and 6 bases separated the two germline ends. The CDR3 protein is CASSLGSDGYTF. In DNA form, the CDR3 reads TGTGCCAGCAGCTTAGGCTCCGATGGCTACACCTTC.

This rearrangement joins TRBV4-3 to TRBJ2-1; TRBD2 matches at 8 bases. The CDR3 sequence is 16 residues long. J gave up 2 bases and V 4 bases, and 7 bases lay outside the gene matches. CDR1 is LGHNA, CDR2 YSLEER, per germline. CDR3 DNA sequence: TGCGCCAGCAGCCCGGAGGGCGGGGGGCCCTACAATGAGCAGTTCTTC. This translates into CASSPEGGGPYNEQFF.